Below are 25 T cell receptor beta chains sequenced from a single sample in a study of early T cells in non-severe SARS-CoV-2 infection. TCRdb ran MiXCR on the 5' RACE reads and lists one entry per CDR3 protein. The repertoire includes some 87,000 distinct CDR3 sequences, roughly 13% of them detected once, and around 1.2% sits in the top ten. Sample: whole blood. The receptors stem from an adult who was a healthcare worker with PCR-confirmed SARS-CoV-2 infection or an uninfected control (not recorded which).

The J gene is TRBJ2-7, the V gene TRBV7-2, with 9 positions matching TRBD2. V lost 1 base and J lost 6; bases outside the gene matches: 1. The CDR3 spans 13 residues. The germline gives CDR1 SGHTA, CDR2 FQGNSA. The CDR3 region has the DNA TGTGCCAGCAGCTTAGAGCGGGAGGTCGAGCAGTACTTC. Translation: CASSLEREVEQYF.

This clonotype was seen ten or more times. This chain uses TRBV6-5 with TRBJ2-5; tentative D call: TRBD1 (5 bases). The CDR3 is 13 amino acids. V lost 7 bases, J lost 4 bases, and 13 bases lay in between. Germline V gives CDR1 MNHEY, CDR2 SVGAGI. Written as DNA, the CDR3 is TGTGCCAGCACCGGACACCCTAGAGAGACCCAGTACTTC. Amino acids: CASTGHPRETQYF.

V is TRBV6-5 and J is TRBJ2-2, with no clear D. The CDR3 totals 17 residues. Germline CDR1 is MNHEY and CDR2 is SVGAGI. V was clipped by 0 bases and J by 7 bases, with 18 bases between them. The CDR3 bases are TGTGCCAGCAGTTACTCATATTCCCAGGTAGAAGTCGGGGAGCTGTTTTTT. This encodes CASSYSYSQVEVGELFF.

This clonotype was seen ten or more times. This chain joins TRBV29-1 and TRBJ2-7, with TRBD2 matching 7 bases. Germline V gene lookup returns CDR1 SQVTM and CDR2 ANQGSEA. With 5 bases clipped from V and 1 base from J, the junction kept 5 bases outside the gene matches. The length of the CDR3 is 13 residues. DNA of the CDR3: TGCAGCGTTCGCCGACTAGCTTCCTACGAGCAGTACTTC. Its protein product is CSVRRLASYEQYF.

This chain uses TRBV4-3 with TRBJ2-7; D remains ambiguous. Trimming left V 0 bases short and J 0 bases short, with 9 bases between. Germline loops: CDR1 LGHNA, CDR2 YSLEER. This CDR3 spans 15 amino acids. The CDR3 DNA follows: TGCGCCAGCAGCCAAGAATTTGGCAGCTCCTACGAGCAGTACTTC. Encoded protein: CASSQEFGSSYEQYF.

The CDR3 protein is CASSRGQGPTDTQYF. CDR3 nucleotides: TGTGCCAGCAGCCGAGGACAGGGGCCCACAGATACGCAGTATTTT. The chain combines TRBV3-1 with TRBJ2-3; TRBD1 matches 9 bases. This CDR3 spans 15 amino acids. The trim removed 4 bases at V and 2 bases at J, leaving 4 bases unmatched. Germline CDR1 LGHDT, CDR2 YNNKEL (reference sequence).

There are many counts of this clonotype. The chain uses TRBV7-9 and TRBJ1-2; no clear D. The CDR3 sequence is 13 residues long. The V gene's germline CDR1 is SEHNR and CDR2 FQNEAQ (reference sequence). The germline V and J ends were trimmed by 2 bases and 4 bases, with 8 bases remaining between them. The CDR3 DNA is TGTGCCAGCAGCTTACCGGGTCTCTATGGCTACACCTTC. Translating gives CASSLPGLYGYTF.

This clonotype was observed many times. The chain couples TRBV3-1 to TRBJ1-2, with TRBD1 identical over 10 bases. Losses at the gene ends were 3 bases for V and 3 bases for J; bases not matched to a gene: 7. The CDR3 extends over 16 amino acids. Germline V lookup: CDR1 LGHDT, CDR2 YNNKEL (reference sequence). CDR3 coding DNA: TGTGCCAGCAGCCACTGGGACAGGGGTCCGGACTATGGCTACACCTTC. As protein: CASSHWDRGPDYGYTF. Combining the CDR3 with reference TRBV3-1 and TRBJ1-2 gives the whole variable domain DTAVSQTPKYLVTQMGNDKSIKCEQNLGHDTMYWYKQDSKKFLKIMFSYNNKELIINETVPNRFSPKSPDKAHLNLHINSLELGDSAVYFCASSHWDRGPDYGYTFGSGTRLTVV.

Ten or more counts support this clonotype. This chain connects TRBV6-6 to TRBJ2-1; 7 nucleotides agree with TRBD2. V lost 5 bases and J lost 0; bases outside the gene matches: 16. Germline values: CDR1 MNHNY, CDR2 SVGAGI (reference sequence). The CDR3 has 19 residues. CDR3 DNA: TGTGCCAGCAGTAACTACGGGCTAGCGGAAGGGAGCTCCTACAATGAGCAGTTCTTC. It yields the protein CASSNYGLAEGSSYNEQFF.

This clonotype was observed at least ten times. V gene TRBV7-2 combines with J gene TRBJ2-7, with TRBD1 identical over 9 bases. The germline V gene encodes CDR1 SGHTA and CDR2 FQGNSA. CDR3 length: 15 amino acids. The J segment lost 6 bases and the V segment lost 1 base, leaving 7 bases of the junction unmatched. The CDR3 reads CASSLGTGAFLEQYF. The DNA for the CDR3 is TGTGCCAGCAGCTTAGGGACAGGGGCCTTCCTCGAGCAGTACTTC. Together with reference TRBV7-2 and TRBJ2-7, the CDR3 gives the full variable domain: GAGVSQSPSNKVTEKGKDVELRCDPISGHTALYWYRQSLGQGLEFLIYFQGNSAPDKSGLPSDRFSAERTGGSVSTLTIQRTQQEDSAVYLCASSLGTGAFLEQYFGPGTRLTVT.

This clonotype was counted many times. The CDR3 region has the DNA TGTGCCAGCAGCCAAGATACAGGGGGCTCGGGGACAGATACGCAGTATTTT. This encodes CASSQDTGGSGTDTQYF. J is TRBJ2-3 and V is TRBV4-2; 9 nucleotides line up with TRBD1. CDR1 is LGHNA, CDR2 YNFKEQ, per germline. The CDR3 totals 17 residues. The junction had 7 bases not matched to a gene; V was cut back by 0 bases and J by 3 bases.

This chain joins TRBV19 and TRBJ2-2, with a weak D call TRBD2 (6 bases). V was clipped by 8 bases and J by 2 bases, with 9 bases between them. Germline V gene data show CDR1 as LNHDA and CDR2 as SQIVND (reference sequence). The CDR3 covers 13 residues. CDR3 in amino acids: CASSDYNTGELFF. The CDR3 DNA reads TGTGCCAGTTCGGACTACAACACCGGGGAGCTGTTTTTT.

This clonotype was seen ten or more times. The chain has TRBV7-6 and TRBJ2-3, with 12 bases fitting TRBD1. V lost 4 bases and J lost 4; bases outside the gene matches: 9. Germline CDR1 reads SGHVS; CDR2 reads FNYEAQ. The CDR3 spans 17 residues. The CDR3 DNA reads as TGTGCCAGCAGCTCACAGCCGGGGACAGGGGGCGCAGATACGCAGTATTTT. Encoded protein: CASSSQPGTGGADTQYF.

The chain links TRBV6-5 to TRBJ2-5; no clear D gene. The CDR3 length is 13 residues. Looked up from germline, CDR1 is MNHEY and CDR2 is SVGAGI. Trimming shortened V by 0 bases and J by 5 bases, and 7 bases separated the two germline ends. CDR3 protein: CASSYSPGETQYF. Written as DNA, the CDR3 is TGTGCCAGCAGTTACTCCCCCGGGGAGACCCAGTACTTC.

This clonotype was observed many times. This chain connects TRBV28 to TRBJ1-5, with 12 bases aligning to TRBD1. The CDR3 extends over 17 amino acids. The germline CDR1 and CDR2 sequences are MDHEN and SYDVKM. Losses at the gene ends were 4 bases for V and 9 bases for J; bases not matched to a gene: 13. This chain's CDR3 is CASSSPGQGASERPQHF. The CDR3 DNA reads TGTGCCAGCAGTTCCCCGGGACAGGGGGCCTCTGAGCGGCCCCAGCATTTT.

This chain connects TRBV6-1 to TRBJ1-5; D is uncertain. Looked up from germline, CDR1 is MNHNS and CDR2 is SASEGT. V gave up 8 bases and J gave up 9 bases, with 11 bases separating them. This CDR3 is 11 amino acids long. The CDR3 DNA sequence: TGTGCCAGCGGCTATCTAGGGCCCCAGCATTTT. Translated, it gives CASGYLGPQHF.

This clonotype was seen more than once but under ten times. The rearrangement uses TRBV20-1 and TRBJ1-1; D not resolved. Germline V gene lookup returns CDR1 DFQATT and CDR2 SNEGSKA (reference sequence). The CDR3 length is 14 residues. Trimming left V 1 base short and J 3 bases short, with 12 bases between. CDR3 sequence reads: CSARVPGRDTEAFF. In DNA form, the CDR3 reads TGCAGTGCTAGAGTTCCGGGGAGAGACACTGAAGCTTTCTTT.

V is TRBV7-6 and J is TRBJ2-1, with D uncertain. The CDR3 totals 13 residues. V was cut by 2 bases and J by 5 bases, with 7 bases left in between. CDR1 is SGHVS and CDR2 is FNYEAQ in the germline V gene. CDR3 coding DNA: TGTGCCAGCAGCTTATTACCCGACAATGAGCAGTTCTTC. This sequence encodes CASSLLPDNEQFF.

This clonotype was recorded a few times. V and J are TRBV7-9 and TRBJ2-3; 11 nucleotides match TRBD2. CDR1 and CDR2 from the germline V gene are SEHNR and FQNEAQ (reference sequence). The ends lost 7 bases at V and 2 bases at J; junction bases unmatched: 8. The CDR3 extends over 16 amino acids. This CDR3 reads CASTRLAGGHTDTQYF. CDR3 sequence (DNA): TGTGCCAGCACACGGCTAGCGGGGGGCCACACAGATACGCAGTATTTT.

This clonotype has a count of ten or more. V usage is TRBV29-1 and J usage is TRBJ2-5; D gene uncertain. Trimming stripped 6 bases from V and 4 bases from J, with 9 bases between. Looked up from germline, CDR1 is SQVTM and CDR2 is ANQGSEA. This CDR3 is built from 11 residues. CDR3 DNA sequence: TGCAGCGTGAGGCCGGGAGAGACCCAGTACTTC. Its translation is CSVRPGETQYF.

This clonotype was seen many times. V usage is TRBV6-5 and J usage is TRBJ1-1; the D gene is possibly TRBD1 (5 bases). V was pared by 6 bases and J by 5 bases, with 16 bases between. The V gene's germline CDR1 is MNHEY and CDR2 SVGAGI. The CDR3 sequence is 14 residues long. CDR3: CASSQDDQGTEAFF. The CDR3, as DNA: TGTGCCAGCAGCCAGGACGACCAGGGTACTGAAGCTTTCTTT.

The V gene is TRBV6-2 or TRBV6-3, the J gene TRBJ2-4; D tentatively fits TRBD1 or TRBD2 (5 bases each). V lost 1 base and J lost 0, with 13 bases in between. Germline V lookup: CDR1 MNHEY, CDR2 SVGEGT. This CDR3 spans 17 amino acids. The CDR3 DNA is TGTGCCAGCAGTTACTTTGCCGGGGCTTCAGCCAAAAACATTCAGTACTTC. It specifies CASSYFAGASAKNIQYF.

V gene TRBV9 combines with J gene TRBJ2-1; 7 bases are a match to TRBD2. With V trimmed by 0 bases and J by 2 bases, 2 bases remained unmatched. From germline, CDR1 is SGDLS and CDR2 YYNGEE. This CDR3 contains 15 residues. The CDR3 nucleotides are TGTGCCAGCAGCGTAGGGAGCGGGACCTACAATGAGCAGTTCTTC. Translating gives CASSVGSGTYNEQFF. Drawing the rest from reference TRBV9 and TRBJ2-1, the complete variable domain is DSGVTQTPKHLITATGQRVTLRCSPRSGDLSVYWYQQSLDQGLQFLIQYYNGEERAKGNILERFSAQQFPDLHSELNLSSLELGDSALYFCASSVGSGTYNEQFFGPGTRLTVL.

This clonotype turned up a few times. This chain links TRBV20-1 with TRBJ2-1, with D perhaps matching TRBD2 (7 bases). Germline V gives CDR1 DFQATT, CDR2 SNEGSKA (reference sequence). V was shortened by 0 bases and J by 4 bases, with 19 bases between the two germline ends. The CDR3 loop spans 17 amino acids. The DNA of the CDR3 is TGCAGTGCTAGAGATCGGTTCGGCGGGGGCCCTTACAATGAGCAGTTCTTC. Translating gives CSARDRFGGGPYNEQFF.

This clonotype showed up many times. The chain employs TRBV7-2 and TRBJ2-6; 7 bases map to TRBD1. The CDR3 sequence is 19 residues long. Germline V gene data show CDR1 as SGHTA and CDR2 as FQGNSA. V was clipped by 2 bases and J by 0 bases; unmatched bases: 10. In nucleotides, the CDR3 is TGTGCCAGCAGCTTAACTGCCGGGACAGAACACTCTGGGGCCAACGTCCTGACTTTC. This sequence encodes CASSLTAGTEHSGANVLTF.